This T cell receptor beta chain was recovered during a study of blood T cell repertoires in COVID-19. Original processing methods: Reference gene primer amplification gave nucleated cell count estimates. Here immunoSEQ multiplex PCR was the method, and the copy in TCRdb shows in-frame clones only, minus some. V and J calls and clone size are as listed in that table; D and trimming were resolved from the DNA. The sample gives about 160,000 clones, 70% to 80% of which show up once; roughly 8% is in the top ten. The CDR3 covers 16 residues. Per germline, CDR1 KGHSH and CDR2 LQKENI. V was clipped by 1 base and J by 1 base, with 8 bases between them.

This sequence was found in a woman aged 55-75 years with COVID-19, enrolled during active disease. V is TRBV18 and J is TRBJ2-6; D not resolved. Sequenced sample: peripheral blood. The CDR3 DNA sequence: TGTGCCAGCTCACCACTTCCCCCGTCTGGGGCCAACGTCCTGACTTTC. The encoded protein is CASSPLPPSGANVLTF. Together with reference TRBV18 and TRBJ2-6, the CDR3 gives the full variable domain: NAGVMQNPRHLVRRRGQEARLRCSPMKGHSHVYWYRQLPEEGLKFMVYLQKENIIDESGMPKERFSAEFPKEGPSILRIQQVVRGDSAAYFCASSPLPPSGANVLTFGAGSRLTVL.